This TCR beta chain originates from a study of blood T cell repertoires in COVID-19. Study in general: The origin of the acute and convalescent COVID-19 samples was the United States, Italy and Spain. The cDNA or gDNA used as material had been derived from T cells, B-cell-depleted T cells, or PBMCs.

Seattle participants joined during active infection and were tracked over time. Looked up from germline, CDR1 is MNHEY and CDR2 is SMNVEV (reference sequence). Trimming left V 4 bases short and J 6 bases short, with 4 bases between. The CDR3 consists of 10 residues. In the source study's methods: Amplification with reference gene primers provided the estimates of nucleated cell counts. Profiled with immunoSEQ multiplex PCR; TCRdb holds only in-frame clones, not every one. V, J and clone size are those of that table, while D and trimming were read from the DNA. Counted here are 290,000 or so clones, 91% occurring once; the ten biggest clones make up about 2.2%.

The receptor's source is a woman in her thirties with COVID-19, enrolled during active disease. The V call is TRBV27, the J call TRBJ2-7; D unresolved. Source material: peripheral blood. This chain's CDR3 is CASSSCEQYF. For the CDR3, the DNA is TGTGCCAGCAGTTCGTGCGAGCAGTACTTC.